A selection of T cell receptor beta chains follows, all from one sample in a study of blood T cell repertoires in COVID-19. Here immunoSEQ multiplex PCR was the method, and the copy in TCRdb shows in-frame clones only, minus some. The sample has about 160,000 clones, 65% to 90% seen once. Sequenced material: peripheral blood. All receptors come from a woman in her forties with COVID-19, enrolled during active disease. The CDR3 runs from the conserved cysteine through the conserved F or W. The D gene is left open where the match is weak. Clone sizes are given selectively: once, few, many, or a class where the clone is expanded.

TRBV6-4,-,TRBJ2-1,-,CASSDGNRGNEQFF,TGTGCCAGCAGTGACGGGAACCGGGGGAATGAGCAGTTCTTC
TRBV11-2,-,TRBJ2-2,-,CASSLWWDTYTGELFF,TGTGCCAGCAGCTTGTGGTGGGACACATACACCGGGGAGCTGTTTTTT
TRBV7-2,-,TRBJ1-1,-,CASVPRLTNTEAFF,TGTGCCAGCGTACCGAGACTGACGAACACTGAAGCTTTCTTT
TRBV5-1,-,TRBJ2-5,TRBD2,CASSFGSGSLQETQYF,TGCGCCAGCAGCTTTGGTAGCGGGAGCCTCCAAGAGACCCAGTACTTC
TRBV29-1,-,TRBJ2-3,-,CSVDGDSYTQYF,TGCAGCGTTGACGGGGACTCCTATACGCAGTATTTT
TRBV7-9,-,TRBJ2-6,-,CASTPREGSGANVLTF,TGTGCCAGCACCCCCCGCGAGGGCTCTGGGGCCAACGTCCTGACTTTC
TRBV28,-,TRBJ2-7,TRBD1,CASSLFGTGGFGEQYF,TGTGCCAGCAGTTTATTCGGGACAGGCGGTTTCGGCGAGCAGTACTTC
TRBV6-1,-,TRBJ1-5,-,CASRQYPYQPQHF,TGTGCCAGCAGACAGTACCCGTATCAGCCCCAGCATTTT
TRBV19,-,TRBJ1-1,-,CASSLPGVSTEAFF,TGTGCCAGTAGTCTTCCGGGGGTAAGCACTGAAGCTTTCTTT
TRBV14,few,TRBJ1-2,TRBD1,CASRRGQGTNYGYTF,TGTGCCAGCAGACGCGGACAGGGTACAAACTATGGCTACACCTTC
TRBV7-3,once,TRBJ2-1,TRBD2,CASRIFGGLAGVIPDNEQFF,TGTGCCAGCAGGATTTTTGGGGGACTAGCGGGAGTCATACCGGACAATGAGCAGTTCTTC
TRBV10-2,-,TRBJ1-4,-,CASRQLNEKLFF,TGCGCCAGCAGACAGCTCAATGAAAAACTGTTTTTT
TRBV7-9,-,TRBJ2-1,TRBD1,CASSLGDSQQFF,TGTGCCAGCAGCTTAGGGGACAGCCAGCAGTTCTTC
TRBV12-3/TRBV12-4,few,TRBJ1-5,-,CASRAGGNQPQHF,TGTGCCAGCAGGGCAGGGGGCAATCAGCCCCAGCATTTT
TRBV7-9,-,TRBJ2-3,TRBD2,CASSPRLAGGTDTQYF,TGTGCCAGCAGCCCAAGACTAGCGGGGGGCACAGATACGCAGTATTTT
TRBV7-3,-,TRBJ2-2,TRBD1,CASSPGWGQGSTGELFF,TGTGCCAGCAGCCCTGGGTGGGGACAGGGCTCCACCGGGGAGCTGTTTTTT
TRBV15,-,TRBJ1-5,-,CATAFTGNNQPQHF,TGTGCCACCGCCTTCACAGGGAACAATCAGCCCCAGCATTTT
TRBV30,once,TRBJ1-1,-,CAWSKGVGTEAFF,TGTGCCTGGTCCAAGGGAGTGGGAACTGAAGCTTTCTTT
TRBV9,-,TRBJ2-1,TRBD1,CASSVGVQGDEQFF,TGTGCCAGCAGCGTAGGGGTTCAGGGGGATGAGCAGTTCTTC
TRBV18,-,TRBJ2-1,-,CASSPPMGPDYNEQFF,TGTGCCAGCTCACCACCGATGGGGCCAGACTACAATGAGCAGTTCTTC
TRBV15,-,TRBJ2-7,-,CATSREERSYEQYF,TGTGCCACCAGCAGAGAGGAGCGGTCCTACGAGCAGTACTTC
TRBV6-5,-,TRBJ1-6,-,CASSPGGARGSPLHF,TGTGCCAGCAGCCCCGGGGGGGCAAGAGGATCACCCCTCCACTTT
TRBV27,-,TRBJ1-2,TRBD1,CASSPTGVGGYTF,TGTGCCAGCAGTCCGACAGGGGTAGGCGGCTACACCTTC
TRBV2,-,TRBJ2-1,TRBD1,CASSSDRGSYNEQFF,TGTGCCAGCAGTTCAGACAGGGGGTCCTACAATGAGCAGTTCTTC
TRBV12-5,-,TRBJ2-5,TRBD2,CASALGLAGGETQYF,TGTGCTAGTGCCTTAGGGCTAGCGGGGGGAGAGACCCAGTACTTC
TRBV10-3,many,TRBJ2-1,TRBD2,CAISVGLAGSYNEQFF,TGTGCCATCAGTGTTGGACTAGCTGGCTCCTACAATGAGCAGTTCTTC
TRBV30,few,TRBJ1-2,-,CAWSDRIDGYTF,TGTGCCTGGAGTGACAGGATCGATGGCTACACCTTC
TRBV10-1,few,TRBJ2-2,TRBD2,CASSVKPGGTGELFF,TGCGCCAGCAGTGTAAAGCCGGGGGGGACCGGGGAGCTGTTTTTT
TRBV30,-,TRBJ1-3,-,CAWSAAGTFLSGNTIYF,TGTGCCTGGAGTGCCGCCGGGACTTTCCTCTCTGGAAACACCATATATTTT
TRBV11-1,-,TRBJ2-3,-,CASSDDWRDTQYF,TGTGCCAGCAGCGATGACTGGAGAGATACGCAGTATTTT
TRBV30,-,TRBJ1-1,-,CAWSVGTGGFTEAFF,TGTGCCTGGAGTGTGGGGACCGGAGGGTTCACTGAAGCTTTCTTT
TRBV9,-,TRBJ2-3,-,CASSPVLQGTDTQYF,TGTGCCAGCAGCCCCGTTTTACAGGGAACAGATACGCAGTATTTT